This T cell receptor beta chain was profiled in a study of T cell repertoires in cytomegalovirus infection (dated by TCRdb to about 2019). About the study as a whole: Peptide stimulations targeted recently identified HLA-C-restricted CMV epitopes, whose presentation resists viral immunomodulation, together with well-studied HLA-B-restricted epitopes. The HLA type of each donor mattered for the analysis, because public TCR beta signatures pointed to carriage of CMV infection along with the matching HLA type. General findings and caveats noted by the study authors: In both this cohort and an independent roughly 330-donor cohort, the cumulative frequency of public TCR beta family members distinguished carriers of CMV infection plus the relevant HLA type. In the ex vivo response, HLA-C-restricted CMV-specific TCR beta clonotypes were dominant, and in two of eight donors the single most frequent clonotype came from this HLA-C-restricted group.

CDR1 and CDR2, per the germline V gene (reference sequence), are DFQATT and SNEGSKA. The CDR3 numbers 14 residues from cysteine through phenylalanine. The read is trimmed to its CDR3 DNA, 42 bases read in frame from base 1. According to the study, the label for this sample's treatment or condition signals: in vitro stimulation with specific CMV peptide epitopes to enrich CMV-specific T cells. The sequencer was an Illumina HiSeq 1500. In TCRdb, the public reads were trimmed at Q25 with fastp and aligned with MiXCR, with productive beta chains retained. CDR3 protein sequences are deduplicated, and each keeps its most common genes and DNA. This sample is represented by more than 65,000 distinct CDR3 sequences; about 44% of them were singletons. 93% of the sample comes from the top ten. A remark on this clonotype: Its binding antigen is unknown. The input lacks base qualities; no much larger clone sits a single base away.

The TCR comes from a human donor in good health (CMV status not recorded). Some clones in this sample may be carry-over from other donors' samples. The material sequenced was CD8+ T cells from cultured PBMCs, taken from culture after CMV antigen stimulation. The chain is assembled from TRBV20-1 and TRBJ2-3, and 10 junction bases match TRBD2. CDR3 reads: CSRSLAGRGDTQYF. The DNA is TGCAGCCGATCACTAGCGGGAAGGGGAGATACGCAGTATTTT.